The clone carrying this T cell receptor (beta chain) has only a few counts. Its cognate antigen is unknown. The data originate from a study of identical twins. Germline V gene lookup returns CDR1 SGHAT and CDR2 FQNNGV. The CDR3 consists of 15 residues. V was trimmed by 4 bases and J by 0 bases, leaving 9 bases between them. Whole-study findings and limits: Memory repertoires lacked the insertion deficit that abundant cord blood beta clonotypes showed. A partial confounding effect on zero-insertion analyses could come from invariant MAIT and iNKT cells.

Through template switching, a universal primer site was introduced, and the cDNA contained unique molecular identifiers. TCRdb recomputed calls from the 5' RACE reads with MiXCR, one row per CDR3 protein. In the table there are roughly 490,000 distinct CDR3 sequences, about 13% of which are singletons. These data also formed part of another study, on yellow fever vaccine responses in identical twins.

The receptor was derived from a woman aged 18-29 years in good health. This chain joins TRBV11-2 and TRBJ2-2; D remains unclear. The sample taken for sequencing was CD4+ T cells sorted from blood. DNA for the CDR3: TGTGCCAGCAGCTGGTCGACGGCGAACACCGGGGAGCTGTTTTTT. Translation gives CASSWSTANTGELFF.